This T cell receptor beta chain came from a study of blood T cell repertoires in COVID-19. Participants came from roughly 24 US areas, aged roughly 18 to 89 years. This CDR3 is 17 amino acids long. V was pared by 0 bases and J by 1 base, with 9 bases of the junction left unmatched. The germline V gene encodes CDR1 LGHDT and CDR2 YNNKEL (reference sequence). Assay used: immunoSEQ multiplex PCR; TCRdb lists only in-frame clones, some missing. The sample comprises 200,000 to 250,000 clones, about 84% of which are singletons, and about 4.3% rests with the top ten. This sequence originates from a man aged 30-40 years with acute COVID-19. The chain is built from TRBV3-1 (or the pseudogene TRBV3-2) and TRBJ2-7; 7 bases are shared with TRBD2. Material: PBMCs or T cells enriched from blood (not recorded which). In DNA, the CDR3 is TGTGCCAGCAGCCAAGATGGTCGAGCGGGGAGTTCCTACGAGCAGTACTTC. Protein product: CASSQDGRAGSSYEQYF.